This T cell receptor (beta chain) is drawn from a study of cytomegalovirus exposure and HLA in healthy donors. Study-wide background: Among the approximately 400 genotyped donors, approximately 81% were placed in the Caucasian-associated ancestry cluster. General observations from the study: Presence/absence comparisons presumed near-even sequencing depth among donors. DRB1 had the most TCR associations and HLA-C the fewest, a later analysis found, with rates varying by HLA locus.

This PCR relied on a set of 60 Vbeta primers and 13 Jbeta primers. Profiling relied on immunoSEQ multiplex PCR, and the TCRdb table lists in-frame clones only, not all of them. Seen here are around 90,000 clones, around 86% observed once, and the top ten hold 9.2%. Regarding this clone: The antigen is unknown.

CDR1 is SEHNR and CDR2 is FQNEAQ in the germline V gene (reference sequence). V lost 0 bases to trimming and J lost 3 bases, with 9 bases between them. The CDR3 runs 15 residues. The source of this sequence is a man in his thirties or forties in good health and CMV-seropositive. The specimen was PBMCs. V and J are TRBV7-9 and TRBJ1-5; a weak D match, TRBD1 (6 bases). CDR3 DNA sequence: TGTGCCAGCAGCTTAGCCCAGGGGAACAATCAGCCCCAGCATTTT. This encodes CASSLAQGNNQPQHF. The complete variable domain, with remaining parts taken from reference TRBV7-9 and TRBJ1-5, reads DTGVSQNPRHKITKRGQNVTFRCDPISEHNRLYWYRQTLGQGPEFLTYFQNEAQLEKSRLLSDRFSAERPKGSFSTLEIQRTEQGDSAMYLCASSLAQGNNQPQHFGDGTRLSIL.